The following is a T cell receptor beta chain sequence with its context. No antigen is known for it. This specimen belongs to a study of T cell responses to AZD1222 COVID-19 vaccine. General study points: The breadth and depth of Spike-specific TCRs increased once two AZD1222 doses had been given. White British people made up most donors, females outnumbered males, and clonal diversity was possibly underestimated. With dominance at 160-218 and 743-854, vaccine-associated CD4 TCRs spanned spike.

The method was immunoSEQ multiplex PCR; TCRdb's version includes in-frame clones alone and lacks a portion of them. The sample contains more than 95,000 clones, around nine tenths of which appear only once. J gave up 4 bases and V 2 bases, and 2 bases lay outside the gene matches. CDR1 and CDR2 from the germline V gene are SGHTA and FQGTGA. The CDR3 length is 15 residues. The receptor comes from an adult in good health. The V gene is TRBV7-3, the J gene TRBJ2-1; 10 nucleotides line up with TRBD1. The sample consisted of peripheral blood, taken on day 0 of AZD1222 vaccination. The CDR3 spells CASSLDRGLYNEQFF. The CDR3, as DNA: TGTGCCAGCAGCTTAGACAGGGGGCTATACAATGAGCAGTTCTTC.